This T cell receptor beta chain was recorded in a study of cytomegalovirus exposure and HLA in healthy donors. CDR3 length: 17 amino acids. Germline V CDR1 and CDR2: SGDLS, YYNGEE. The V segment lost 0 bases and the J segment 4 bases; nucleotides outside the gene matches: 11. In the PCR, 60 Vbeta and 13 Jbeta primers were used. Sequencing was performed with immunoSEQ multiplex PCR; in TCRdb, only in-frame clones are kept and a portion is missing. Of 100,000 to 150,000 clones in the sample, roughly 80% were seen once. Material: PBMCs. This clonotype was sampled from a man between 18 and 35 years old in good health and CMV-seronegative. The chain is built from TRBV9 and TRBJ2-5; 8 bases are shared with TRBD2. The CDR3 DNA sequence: TGTGCCAGCAGCGTAGTTGCGGGGGGACTCCTGGGAGAGACCCAGTACTTC. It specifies CASSVVAGGLLGETQYF.